This T cell receptor (beta chain) came from a study of human T cells and chemical hapten exposure. Study context: Patients were given diphenylcyclopropenone on the scalp weekly across the roughly 24-week study.

Specified time point: patch test 3, about 24 weeks after DPC sensitization. The treatment: therapeutic diphenylcyclopropenone sensitization with weekly scalp DPC. One entry per CDR3 protein, called by TCRdb with MiXCR from the RACE reads. Altogether fewer than 55,000 distinct CDR3 sequences are present, 9.9% being singletons, with the ten largest covering approximately 16%. This clonotype occurred many times. The receptor was derived from a woman between 40 and 55 years old with alopecia areata. Some clones in this sample may be carry-over from other donors' samples. The sample consisted of whole blood, taken in connection with sensitization to the hapten diphenylcyclopropenone (DPC).

The CDR3 is CSGGADTQYF. CDR3 coding DNA: TGCAGCGGGGGGGCAGATACGCAGTATTTT. The V gene is TRBV29-1, the J gene TRBJ2-3; D possibly corresponds to TRBD2 (6 bases). The V end lost 7 bases, the J end lost 4 bases, and 6 bases lay between the germline ends. The CDR3 length is 10 residues. Germline lookup yields CDR1 SQVTM and CDR2 ANQGSEA.